Below, one T cell receptor (beta chain) is given with its context. What it binds is not known. The data stem from a study of cytomegalovirus exposure and HLA in healthy donors. V lost 4 bases, J lost 7 bases, and 9 bases stayed unmatched. The CDR3 sequence is 15 residues long. CDR1 is SGHRS, CDR2 YFSETQ, per germline. 13 Jbeta primers and 60 Vbeta primers were used for the PCR. The assay was immunoSEQ multiplex PCR, and TCRdb's table has in-frame clones only and misses some. The sample gives roughly 70,000 clones, around 80% of which show up once; roughly 2% is in the top ten. Study-level results: Information on immune exposure was restricted to one variable (CMV serostatus). The majority of CMV-associated TCR beta chains were reported as apparently HLA-restricted in a later analysis. Further analysis, carried out later, found HLA-associated TCR beta chains more clonally expanded than equally common other chains. Earlier analysis looked at TCR beta V segments, and most were productive about 90% or about 30% of the time.

This chain links TRBV5-1 with TRBJ1-4, with 8 bases identical to TRBD1. Sequenced input: PBMCs. The TCR sequence derives from a young man in good health and CMV-seronegative. The CDR3 DNA follows: TGCGCCAGCAGCCTTGACAGGGGAGGTGCTGAAAAACTGTTTTTT. It yields the protein CASSLDRGGAEKLFF.